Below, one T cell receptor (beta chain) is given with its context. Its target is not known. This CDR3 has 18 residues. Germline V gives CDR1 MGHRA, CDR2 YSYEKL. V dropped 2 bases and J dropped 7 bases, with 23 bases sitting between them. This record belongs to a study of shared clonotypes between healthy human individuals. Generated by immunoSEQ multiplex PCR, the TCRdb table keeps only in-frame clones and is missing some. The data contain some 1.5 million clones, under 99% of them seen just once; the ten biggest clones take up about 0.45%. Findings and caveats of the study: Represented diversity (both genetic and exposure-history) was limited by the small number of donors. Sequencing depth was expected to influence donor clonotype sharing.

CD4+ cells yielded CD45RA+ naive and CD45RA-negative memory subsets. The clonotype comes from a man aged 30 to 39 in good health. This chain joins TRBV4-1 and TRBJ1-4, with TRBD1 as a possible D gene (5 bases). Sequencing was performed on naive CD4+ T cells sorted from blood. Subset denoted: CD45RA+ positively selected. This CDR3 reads CASSQNPPGRAFSEKLFF. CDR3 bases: TGCGCCAGCAGCCAAAATCCTCCGGGGCGGGCTTTTAGTGAAAAACTGTTTTTT.